The 17 T cell receptor beta chains below all came from one sample that was sequenced in a study of T cell repertoires in cytomegalovirus infection. TCRdb reprocessed the reads via MiXCR and lists one record per CDR3 protein. Among about 770,000 distinct CDR3 sequences listed, approximately 32% were seen once. Their target antigens are unknown. Specimen: cultured CD8+ T cells from PBMCs, collected from culture after CMV antigen stimulation. Source of these receptors: a human donor in good health (CMV status not recorded). Some clones in this sample may be carry-over from other donors' samples.

This sequence joins TRBV4-2 and TRBJ2-7, with 11 bases fitting TRBD2. Germline assignment: CDR1 LGHNA and CDR2 YNFKEQ. The CDR3 spans 16 residues. V shed 4 bases, J shed 0 bases, and the junction held 5 bases outside the gene matches. CDR3 residues: CASSRETSGVSYEQYF. The CDR3 region has the DNA TGTGCCAGCAGCCGAGAGACTAGCGGGGTCTCCTACGAGCAGTACTTC.

The CDR3 nucleotides read TGCGCCAGCAGCCAAGTGACAGGGGCCCCCTACAATGAGCAGTTCTTC. Protein product: CASSQVTGAPYNEQFF. The chain has TRBV4-3 and TRBJ2-1, with 8 nucleotides matching TRBD1. Germline assignment: CDR1 LGHNA and CDR2 YSLEER. The ends lost 1 base at V and 2 bases at J; junction bases unmatched: 4. The CDR3 totals 16 residues.

To note about this clonotype: One end of the junction does not line up with germline, which may come from a read error. The chain recombines TRBV4-1 with TRBJ1-4; weak D call: TRBD1 (5 bases). The germline CDR1 and CDR2 sequences are MGHRA and YSYEKL. The CDR3 is made up of 16 amino acids. The CDR3 region is CASSLHNRGRGEKLFF. The CDR3, as DNA: TGTGCCAGCAGCCTCCACAACCGGGGGAGAGGAGAAAAACTGTTTTTT.

The chain uses TRBV6-2 or TRBV6-3 and TRBJ1-5; D uncertain. The V and J ends lost 7 bases and 7 bases respectively, with 11 bases between them. Germline V CDR1 and CDR2: MNHEY, SVGEGT. The length of the CDR3 is 12 residues. In DNA, the CDR3 is TGTGCCAGCACCTCGGGCTGGCAGCCCCAGCATTTT. Protein sequence: CASTSGWQPQHF.

The chain joins TRBV20-1 to TRBJ2-7; maybe TRBD2 (6 bases). CDR1 DFQATT and CDR2 SNEGSKA come from the germline V gene (reference sequence). The CDR3 has 15 residues. V was cut by 0 bases and J by 7 bases, with 19 bases left in between. CDR3 nucleotides: TGCAGTGCTAGAGATCGTGGAGGGGCCGGGGAGGAGCAGTACTTC. Its protein product is CSARDRGGAGEEQYF.

This clonotype was counted between two and nine times. The chain couples TRBV7-9 to TRBJ2-7, with D uncertain. The germline gives CDR1 SEHNR, CDR2 FQNEAQ (reference sequence). The CDR3 consists of 11 residues. V dropped 3 bases and J dropped 4 bases, with 4 bases sitting between them. CDR3 sequence: CASSFEYEQYF. CDR3 in DNA: TGTGCCAGCAGCTTCGAGTACGAGCAGTACTTC.

The CDR3 DNA is TGCAGCGTTTGGAGGTTAGCAGAGACCCAGTACTTC. Translated: CSVWRLAETQYF. The chain combines TRBV29-1 with TRBJ2-5; tentative D call: TRBD2 (5 bases). The CDR3 has 12 amino acids. Trimming cost V 5 bases and J 4 bases, with 11 bases left between them. Germline V gene sequence: CDR1 SQVTM, CDR2 ANQGSEA.

This rearrangement joins TRBV19 to TRBJ1-2; D remains unclear. CDR1 is LNHDA, CDR2 SQIVND, per germline (reference sequence). This CDR3 comprises 12 residues. V was clipped by 7 bases and J by 8 bases, with 14 bases between them. The CDR3 nucleotides are TGTGCCAGTAAGGCAGGTCACGGGGGCTACACCTTC. This encodes CASKAGHGGYTF.

Concerning this clonotype itself: Its ends do not fully match the called genes, so a read error is possible. This rearrangement joins TRBV6-5 to TRBJ2-4; TRBD2 aligns across 12 bases. The CDR3 has 19 residues. Germline V lookup: CDR1 MNHEY, CDR2 SVGAGI. The CDR3 sequence is CVSSYSSMSTSGGLNIQYF. In DNA, the CDR3 is TGTGTCAGCAGTTACTCGAGTATGTCGACTAGCGGGGGACTAAACATTCAGTACTTC.

The chain carries TRBV7-9 and TRBJ2-4; a possible D gene is TRBD1 (6 bases). V was cut by 5 bases and J by 3 bases, with 17 bases left in between. Germline V CDR1 and CDR2: SEHNR, FQNEAQ (reference sequence). This CDR3 is built from 16 residues. In nucleotides, the CDR3 is TGTGCCAGCAGCACCACAGGGTGGAAGGTCAAAAACATTCAGTACTTC. Residues: CASSTTGWKVKNIQYF.

This clonotype was seen a handful of times. The DNA for the CDR3 is TGTGCCATCAGTGAACAGGGGCTTGGCGAAAAACTGTTTTTT. Translating it yields CAISEQGLGEKLFF. The chain employs TRBV10-3 and TRBJ1-4, with 7 bases that match TRBD1. CDR3 length equals 14 residues. Trimming cost V 3 bases and J 8 bases; bases outside gene matches: 6. Germline V gives CDR1 ENHRY, CDR2 SYGVKD.

The J gene is TRBJ1-3, the V gene TRBV10-3; 8 nucleotides agree with TRBD1. The CDR3 spans 15 residues. Germline loops: CDR1 ENHRY, CDR2 SYGVKD. V shed 6 bases and J 7 bases; nucleotides not matched to a gene: 11. The CDR3 loop reads CAIRRHQTGVNTIYF. The CDR3 bases are TGTGCCATCAGGCGACACCAGACAGGGGTTAACACCATATATTTT.

This clonotype has at least ten counts. The chain employs TRBV7-6 and TRBJ2-1; 9 nucleotides align to TRBD2. This CDR3 has 17 amino acids. The germline CDR1 and CDR2 sequences are SGHVS and FNYEAQ. Trimming took 1 base from V and 0 from J; bases not matched to a gene: 4. This chain's CDR3 is CASSLGGGAISYNEQFF. The CDR3 DNA reads TGTGCCAGCAGCTTAGGCGGGGGGGCTATCTCCTACAATGAGCAGTTCTTC. The entire variable domain, with the rest obtained from reference TRBV7-6 and TRBJ2-1, is as follows: GAGVSQSPRYKVTKRGQDVALRCDPISGHVSLYWYRQALGQGPEFLTYFNYEAQQDKSGLPNDRFSAERPEGSISTLTIQRTEQRDSAMYRCASSLGGGAISYNEQFFGPGTRLTVL.

CDR3 bases: TGCAGCGTTGAAGTAGAGGGGAGGGACTCCTACGAGCAGTACGTC. It translates to CSVEVEGRDSYEQYV. The genes are TRBV29-1 and TRBJ2-7, with 7 bases lining up with TRBD2. The V gene end was trimmed by 1 base and the J gene end by 0 bases; junction bases not matched to a gene: 6. Germline V CDR1 and CDR2: SQVTM, ANQGSEA. This CDR3 contains 15 residues.

This clonotype came up many times. The genes are TRBV7-3 and TRBJ2-3; TRBD2 matches 12 bases. After removal of 0 bases from V and 4 bases from J, the junction contained 17 bases not matched to a gene. The CDR3 covers 21 residues. CDR1 SGHTA and CDR2 FQGTGA come from the germline V gene. This CDR3 is CASSLTGQGLAGGLGADTQYF. CDR3 DNA: TGTGCCAGCAGCTTAACAGGGCAGGGGCTAGCGGGGGGGCTTGGCGCAGATACGCAGTATTTT.

This rearrangement joins TRBV27 to TRBJ2-7; a weak D match, TRBD1 (5 bases). This CDR3 has 14 amino acids. The V and J ends lost 3 bases and 3 bases respectively, with 12 bases between them. Germline V gene sequence: CDR1 MNHEY, CDR2 SMNVEV (reference sequence). This CDR3 is CASSLSWQGYEQYF. CDR3 nucleotide sequence: TGTGCCAGCAGTTTGTCGTGGCAGGGCTACGAGCAGTACTTC.

In its sample, this clonotype was seen a few times. V and J are TRBV27 and TRBJ2-7, with 7 bases matching TRBD1. Germline CDR1 MNHEY, CDR2 SMNVEV (reference sequence). V lost 5 bases and J lost 3; bases outside the gene matches: 10. The CDR3 runs 15 residues. CDR3 region: CASSVEGQPGYEQYF. The CDR3 region has the DNA TGTGCCAGCAGTGTAGAGGGACAGCCGGGCTACGAGCAGTACTTC.